This TCR beta chain was recovered during a study of follicular helper T cells after annual influenza vaccination. The germline CDR1 and CDR2 sequences are MNHNY and SVGAGI (reference sequence). Trimming cost V 7 bases and J 2 bases, with 6 bases left between them. This CDR3 has 12 residues. Using immunoSEQ multiplex PCR, the repertoire was profiled, and TCRdb retains in-frame clones only, with some absent. The sample includes several thousand clones, 82% of them seen just once. Sample time point: 2015-2016 season, pre-vaccination. The J gene is TRBJ1-3, the V gene TRBV6-6; D uncertain. This TCR was sampled from an adult who received the influenza vaccine. The sequenced sample was CXCR5- memory CD4+ T cells sorted from blood, obtained on the day of influenza vaccination. CDR3 protein: CASKDPGNTIYF. The CDR3 DNA sequence: TGTGCCAGCAAGGACCCTGGAAACACCATATATTTT.